Listed below are T cell receptor beta chains from one sample, sequenced in a study of CD8+CD57+ T cells in acquired aplastic anemia. TCRdb analysed the reads with MiXCR anew, one entry per CDR3 protein. Here the sample spans a few hundred thousand distinct CDR3 sequences, around three fifths being singletons. The specimen sequenced was sorted CD4+, CD8+, or CD8+CD57+ T cells (not recorded which) from PBMCs. The receptors here all came from a human donor with severe aplastic anemia or a healthy control (not recorded which). Each CDR3 is given with its conserved first and last residue. D genes are given only for firm matches. Expanded clones get a size class; other rows say once, few or many, or leave the size out.

v_gene: TRBV12-3/TRBV12-4; d_gene: -; abundance: once; j_gene: TRBJ2-5; len: 12; CDR3nt: TGTGCCAGCAGACTTTTGGGAGAGACCCAGTACTTC; CDR3aa: CASRLLGETQYF
v_gene: TRBV29-1; d_gene: -; abundance: -; j_gene: TRBJ1-1; len: 12; CDR3nt: TGCAGCGTTGTAAAGAGCAACACTGAAGCTTTCTTT; CDR3aa: CSVVKSNTEAFF
v_gene: TRBV20-1; d_gene: TRBD2; abundance: -; j_gene: TRBJ2-7; len: 16; CDR3nt: TGCAGTGCTGATCCGGGACTAGCGGGGGGGGCATACGAGCAGTACTTC; CDR3aa: CSADPGLAGGAYEQYF
v_gene: TRBV4-1; d_gene: -; abundance: -; j_gene: TRBJ2-7; len: 14; CDR3nt: TGCGCCAGCAGCCAGCGCACAGGGAAGTACGAGCAGTACTTC; CDR3aa: CASSQRTGKYEQYF
v_gene: TRBV7-2; d_gene: TRBD2; abundance: many; j_gene: TRBJ2-7; len: 14; CDR3nt: TGTGCCAGCAGCATCACTAGCGGGAACTACGAGCAGTACTTC; CDR3aa: CASSITSGNYEQYF
v_gene: TRBV10-1; d_gene: TRBD1; abundance: -; j_gene: TRBJ2-7; len: 14; CDR3nt: TGCGCCAGCAGTGAGCAGGACAGGAAGCACGAGCAGTACTTC; CDR3aa: CASSEQDRKHEQYF
v_gene: TRBV6-6; d_gene: TRBD2; abundance: -; j_gene: TRBJ2-7; len: 13; CDR3nt: TGTGCCAGCAGTTGGACTAGCTTTCACGAGCAGTACTTC; CDR3aa: CASSWTSFHEQYF
v_gene: TRBV7-9; d_gene: TRBD1; abundance: few; j_gene: TRBJ1-2; len: 15; CDR3nt: TGTGCCAGCAGCTCCCGGACAGGGAGTAACTATGGCTACACCTTC; CDR3aa: CASSSRTGSNYGYTF
v_gene: TRBV10-3; d_gene: TRBD2; abundance: few; j_gene: TRBJ2-5; len: 16; CDR3nt: TGTGCCATCAGTGATCCGAGCGGGATGCAGGGAGAGACCCAGTACTTC; CDR3aa: CAISDPSGMQGETQYF
v_gene: TRBV7-9; d_gene: TRBD1; abundance: -; j_gene: TRBJ1-2; len: 15; CDR3nt: TGTGCCAGCAGCTACGGACAGGCGGTCGGCTATGGCTACACCTTC; CDR3aa: CASSYGQAVGYGYTF
v_gene: TRBV5-1; d_gene: TRBD1; abundance: -; j_gene: TRBJ1-6; len: 17; CDR3nt: TGCGCCAGCAGCCCACAGGGGACAGGGCTCAATAATTCACCCCTCCACTTT; CDR3aa: CASSPQGTGLNNSPLHF
v_gene: TRBV5-5; d_gene: TRBD2; abundance: many; j_gene: TRBJ2-7; len: 15; CDR3nt: TGTGCCAGCAACCCTAGCGGGATACGTCCCTACGAGCAGTACTTC; CDR3aa: CASNPSGIRPYEQYF
v_gene: TRBV6-5; d_gene: -; abundance: many; j_gene: TRBJ2-5; len: 15; CDR3nt: TGTGCCAGCAGTTACTCAACACTAGCCCAAGAGACCCAGTACTTC; CDR3aa: CASSYSTLAQETQYF
v_gene: TRBV20-1; d_gene: -; abundance: -; j_gene: TRBJ2-7; len: 13; CDR3nt: TGCAGTGCTAGAGTGGCAGACTCCTACGAGCAGTACTTC; CDR3aa: CSARVADSYEQYF
v_gene: TRBV5-1; d_gene: -; abundance: -; j_gene: TRBJ2-7; len: 14; CDR3nt: TGCGCCAGCAGCTTGACTGGGGACTGGAACGAGCAGTACTTC; CDR3aa: CASSLTGDWNEQYF
v_gene: TRBV12-3/TRBV12-4; d_gene: -; abundance: many; j_gene: TRBJ2-7; len: 13; CDR3nt: TGTGCCAGCAACCGACAGGCTCGGGACGAGCAGTACTTC; CDR3aa: CASNRQARDEQYF
v_gene: TRBV24-1; d_gene: -; abundance: -; j_gene: TRBJ2-3; len: 16; CDR3nt: TGTGCCACCAGTGCATCGGGCGGATCCCCCGGGGATACGCAGTATTTT; CDR3aa: CATSASGGSPGDTQYF
v_gene: TRBV25-1; d_gene: -; abundance: -; j_gene: TRBJ2-3; len: 11; CDR3nt: TGTGCCAGCACCGCCACAGATACGCAGTATTTT; CDR3aa: CASTATDTQYF
v_gene: TRBV9; d_gene: -; abundance: -; j_gene: TRBJ2-3; len: 15; CDR3nt: TGTGCCAGCAGCCTTGATGTCGGGGGTGGAGATACGCAGTATTTT; CDR3aa: CASSLDVGGGDTQYF
v_gene: TRBV10-3; d_gene: -; abundance: -; j_gene: TRBJ1-5; len: 13; CDR3nt: TGTGCCACCAAAGGGGGTCGCGGGCAGCCCCAGCATTTT; CDR3aa: CATKGGRGQPQHF
v_gene: TRBV2; d_gene: -; abundance: -; j_gene: TRBJ1-6; len: 13; CDR3nt: TGTGCCAGCAGTGAAGTAGCAAATTCACCCCTCCACTTT; CDR3aa: CASSEVANSPLHF